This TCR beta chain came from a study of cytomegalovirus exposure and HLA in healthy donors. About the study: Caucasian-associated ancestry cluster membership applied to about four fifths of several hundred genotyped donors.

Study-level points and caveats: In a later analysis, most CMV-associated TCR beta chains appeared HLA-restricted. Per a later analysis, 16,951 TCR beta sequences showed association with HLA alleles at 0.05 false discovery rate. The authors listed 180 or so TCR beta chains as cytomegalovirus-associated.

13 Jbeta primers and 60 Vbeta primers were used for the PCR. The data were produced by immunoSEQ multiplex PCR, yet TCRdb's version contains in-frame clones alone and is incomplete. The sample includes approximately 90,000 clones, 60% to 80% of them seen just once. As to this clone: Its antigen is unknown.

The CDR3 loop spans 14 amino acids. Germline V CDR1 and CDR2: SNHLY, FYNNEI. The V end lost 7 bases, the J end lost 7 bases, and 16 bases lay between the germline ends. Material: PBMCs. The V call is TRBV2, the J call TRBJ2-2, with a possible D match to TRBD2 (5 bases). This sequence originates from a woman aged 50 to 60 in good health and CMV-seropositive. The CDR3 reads CASIPNLAVGELFF. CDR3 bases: TGTGCCAGCATACCTAATCTAGCAGTCGGGGAGCTGTTTTTT.